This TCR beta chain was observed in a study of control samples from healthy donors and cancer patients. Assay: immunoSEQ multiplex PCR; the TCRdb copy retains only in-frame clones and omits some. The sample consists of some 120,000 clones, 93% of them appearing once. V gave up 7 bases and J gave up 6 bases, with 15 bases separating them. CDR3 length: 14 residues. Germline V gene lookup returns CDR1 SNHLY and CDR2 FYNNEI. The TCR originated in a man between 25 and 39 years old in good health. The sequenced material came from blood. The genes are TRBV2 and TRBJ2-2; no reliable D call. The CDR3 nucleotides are TGTGCCAGCACGGGCGTGCAACGGGCCGGGGAGCTGTTTTTT. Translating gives CASTGVQRAGELFF.